Sequencing of this TCR beta chain was carried out in a study of T cells in narcolepsy. Study at large: Donors had narcolepsy type 1 or type 2, or were healthy controls. Regarding the study as a whole: HCRT-specific and TRIB2-specific autoreactive clonotypes appeared among same-patient CSF and blood CD4+ clonotypes.

The assay was immunoSEQ multiplex PCR, and TCRdb's table has in-frame clones only and misses some. The sample lists tens of thousands of clones, around 77% occurring once. As concerns this clone: Its specificity is unknown.

The CDR3 is 11 residues long. The V gene's germline CDR1 is SEHNR and CDR2 FQNEAQ (reference sequence). The V gene lost 1 base and the J gene lost 8 bases, with 3 bases spanning the gap. The J gene is TRBJ2-1, the V gene TRBV7-9; no reliable D call. The sequencing sample was made of memory (CD45RA-) CD4+ T cells from blood. This receptor was obtained from a human donor in good health. The CDR3 nucleotides read TGTGCCAGCAGCTTAGATCATGAGCAGTTCTTC. Its protein product is CASSLDHEQFF. Drawing the rest from reference TRBV7-9 and TRBJ2-1, the complete variable domain is DTGVSQNPRHKITKRGQNVTFRCDPISEHNRLYWYRQTLGQGPEFLTYFQNEAQLEKSRLLSDRFSAERPKGSFSTLEIQRTEQGDSAMYLCASSLDHEQFFGPGTRLTVL.